A single sample gave rise to the 8 T cell receptor beta chains below, sequenced in a study of beta chain features in type 1 diabetes. General study points: All four CD4+ subsets from Type 1 diabetes patients carried moderately but significantly shorter TCRB CDR3s.

No antigen has been assigned to these receptors. Reverse transcribing all isolated RNA meant expressed TCRB transcripts were sequenced. The method was immunoSEQ multiplex PCR; TCRdb's version includes in-frame clones alone and lacks a portion of them. The data contain about 710,000 clones, more than 13% of them singletons. The sequencing sample was made of naive CD4+ T cells from blood. Source of these receptors: a man in his late teens or twenties with type 1 diabetes.

With regard to this clone: Germline and junction disagree at one end, which may indicate a read error. V is TRBV5-1 and J is TRBJ2-1; D gene ambiguous. The germline CDR1 and CDR2 sequences are SGHRS and YFSETQ. The CDR3 has 12 residues. DNA for the CDR3: TGCGCCAGCAGTTTGGGTTCTGATGAGCAGTTCTTC. Its protein product is CASSLGSDEQFF.

This clone was detected only a few times. The conserved phenylalanine or tryptophan is not found at the CDR3 terminus, so this likely reflects a read error. Because the CDR3's place on the DNA is in doubt, the DNA is left out and the CDR3 is given as listed by TCRdb. This chain joins TRBV30 and TRBJ1-4. The CDR3 spans 12 amino acids, including both terminal residues. CDR1 GTSNPN and CDR2 SVGIG come from the germline V gene (reference sequence). The CDR3 is CAWSPQNGGVIL.

The chain joins TRBV18 to TRBJ2-3; 9 positions agree with TRBD2. The length of the CDR3 is 14 residues. Per the germline V gene, CDR1 is KGHSH and CDR2 is LQKENI. J was trimmed by 3 bases and V by 3 bases; bases with no gene match: 1. CDR3 DNA sequence: TGTGCCAGCTCACCGAGCGGGAGGACAGATACGCAGTATTTT. Encoded protein: CASSPSGRTDTQYF.

This clone has a handful of counts. V is TRBV30 and J is TRBJ1-1; D possibly corresponds to TRBD1 (6 bases). The germline V and J ends were trimmed by 2 bases and 0 bases, with 13 bases remaining between them. In germline, CDR1 is GTSNPN, CDR2 SVGIG (reference sequence). The CDR3 is made up of 15 amino acids. CDR3 DNA sequence: TGTGCCTGGAGTTACAACAGGGAGATGAACACTGAAGCTTTCTTT. It codes for CAWSYNREMNTEAFF.

This clone was seen a handful of times. The sample holds other DNA sequences that translate to the same CDR3. In DNA, the CDR3 is TGTGCCTGGAGTGTGAAGACCCAGTACTTC. Protein sequence: CAWSVKTQYF. The chain links TRBV30 to TRBJ2-5; no reliable D call. The germline CDR1 and CDR2 sequences are GTSNPN and SVGIG (reference sequence). The CDR3 is made up of 10 amino acids. V was shortened by 0 bases and J by 6 bases, with 2 bases between the two germline ends.

The rearrangement uses TRBV30 and TRBJ1-2; D not resolved. Germline V CDR1 and CDR2: GTSNPN, SVGIG (reference sequence). This CDR3 is built from 12 residues. Trimming pared 3 bases from V and 3 bases from J, leaving 8 bases between. The CDR3 reads CAWRSTDYGYTF. DNA of the CDR3: TGTGCCTGGAGATCGACGGACTATGGCTACACCTTC.

This sequence joins TRBV27 and TRBJ1-1, with D unresolved. The CDR3 is made up of 13 amino acids. The germline V gene encodes CDR1 MNHEY and CDR2 SMNVEV (reference sequence). V was cut by 4 bases and J by 0 bases, with 6 bases left in between. CDR3 amino acids: CASSSELNTEAFF. The CDR3 coding sequence is TGTGCCAGCAGTTCGGAGTTGAACACTGAAGCTTTCTTT.

In this sample, this clone turned up a few times. This chain uses TRBV6-1 with TRBJ2-1; D is ambiguous. Germline values: CDR1 MNHNS, CDR2 SASEGT. The CDR3 runs 13 residues. The V end lost 6 bases, the J end lost 7 bases, and 13 bases lay between the germline ends. CDR3 loop: CASSPRRANEQFF. DNA of the CDR3: TGTGCCAGCAGCCCCCGGAGAGCGAATGAGCAGTTCTTC.